This T cell receptor (beta chain) originates from a study of blood T cell repertoires in COVID-19. For the study at large: Collection of acute and convalescent COVID-19 samples took place in the United States, Italy and Spain. PBMCs, B-cell-depleted T cells, or T cells provided the cDNA or gDNA that made up the material.

Germline V gene sequence: CDR1 SGHVS, CDR2 FQNEAQ. This CDR3 contains 15 residues. The V end was cut by 5 bases, the J end by 9 bases, with 22 bases between. Original processing notes: Reference gene primer amplification gave nucleated cell count estimates. The protocol was immunoSEQ multiplex PCR, while the TCRdb copy is restricted to in-frame clones and leaves out a portion. V and J calls and clone size are copied from that table; D and trimming were computed from the DNA. The top ten clones hold approximately 50% of a sample with about 69,000 clones, roughly three quarters of them seen once. The sequence was obtained from a human donor in a cohort sampled during active COVID-19. V is TRBV7-8 and J is TRBJ1-2; D call uncertain. Material for sequencing was peripheral blood. The chain's CDR3 is CASSRAGNQAGSYTF. The CDR3 bases are TGTGCCAGCAGCCGAGCGGGCAACCAGGCGGGTAGCTACACCTTC.